Listed here is a single TCR beta chain. The entry originates in a study of T cell changes during pregnancy in multiple sclerosis. TCRdb keeps only in-frame clones here, not all; method: immunoSEQ multiplex PCR. The sample holds 55,000 to 70,000 clones; roughly 93% are singletons and the top ten take around 1.8%. The CDR3 sequence is 13 residues long. V shed 3 bases and J shed 1 base, with 9 bases lying between them. Looked up from germline, CDR1 is SQVTM and CDR2 is ANQGSEA. This clonotype originated in a female donor with multiple sclerosis, enrolled in a pregnancy study. This rearrangement joins TRBV29-1 to TRBJ1-2; D remains unclear. The sample in question was peripheral blood, obtained after pregnancy. The CDR3 loop is CSVDSRGNYGYTF. CDR3 in DNA: TGCAGCGTTGATTCGCGGGGTAACTATGGCTACACCTTC.